These 8 T cell receptor beta chains were sequenced from one sample in a study of T cells in tuberculosis. This table comes from immunoSEQ multiplex PCR, and its TCRdb copy is limited to in-frame clones, with some not included. The sample contains tens of thousands of clones, roughly 93% of which appear only once. Sequencing used PBMCs. The receptors originated from a donor between 10 and 35 years old with latent tuberculosis or without tuberculosis infection. Some clones in this sample may be carry-over from other donors' samples.

This chain uses TRBV19 with TRBJ1-1; 7 bases map to TRBD1. CDR1 and CDR2 from the germline V gene are LNHDA and SQIVND (reference sequence). V dropped 1 base and J dropped 1; count of bases not matched to a gene: 3. The length of the CDR3 is 15 residues. In DNA form, the CDR3 reads TGTGCCAGTAGTATAGGGGGGACAGCGAACACTGAAGCTTTCTTT. Encoded protein: CASSIGGTANTEAFF.

This clone was seen once. In nucleotides, the CDR3 is TGTGCCAGCAGCCTCGGACAGGCTGGATACGAGCAGTACTTC. It specifies CASSLGQAGYEQYF. The chain carries TRBV6-5 and TRBJ2-7; 7 positions agree with TRBD1. CDR1 and CDR2 (germline): MNHEY, SVGAGI. Germline trimming cut 6 bases from V and 4 bases from J; bases unmatched to any gene: 9. The CDR3 sequence is 14 residues long.

A word on this clone: The junction and the germline gene differ at one end; a read error may be behind it. This chain connects TRBV5-4 to TRBJ1-1, with D uncertain. This CDR3 is 13 amino acids long. Per the germline V gene, CDR1 is SGHNT and CDR2 is YYREEE (reference sequence). The CDR3 here is CASSFESEREAFF. The DNA for the CDR3 is TGTGCCAGTAGCTTCGAGTCGGAGAGAGAAGCTTTCTTT.

This clone has only a few counts. The chain carries TRBV6-5 and TRBJ1-6; 7 bases map to TRBD1. J lost 10 bases, V lost 6 bases, and 9 bases had no gene match. The CDR3 has 14 amino acids. Germline CDR1 MNHEY, CDR2 SVGAGI. The CDR3 region is CASSFGQEASPLHF. The CDR3 DNA follows: TGTGCCAGCAGCTTCGGACAGGAGGCATCACCCCTCCACTTT.

The chain links TRBV7-9 to TRBJ1-3; D is uncertain. There are 16 residues in the CDR3. Germline CDR1 and CDR2: SEHNR and FQNEAQ (reference sequence). The V and J ends lost 8 bases and 3 bases respectively, with 20 bases between them. The CDR3 is CASLNGLPEGGNTIYF. The CDR3 DNA reads TGTGCCAGCTTAAATGGGCTCCCCGAGGGTGGAAACACCATATATTTT.

The chain recombines TRBV7-3 with TRBJ1-1; the D gene is possibly TRBD1 (5 bases). The germline V and J ends were trimmed by 2 bases and 6 bases, with 10 bases remaining between them. This CDR3 comprises 13 residues. CDR1 is SGHTA, CDR2 FQGTGA, per germline. CDR3: CASSLLGGSEAFF. Written as DNA, the CDR3 is TGTGCCAGCAGCTTACTGGGGGGGTCTGAAGCTTTCTTT.

CDR3 loop: CASSAYREAVYEQYF. The CDR3 nucleotides read TGTGCCAGCAGTGCCTACAGGGAAGCGGTCTACGAGCAGTACTTC. The chain carries TRBV2 and TRBJ2-7, with TRBD1 as a possible D gene (6 bases). This CDR3 is built from 15 residues. V lost 4 bases to trimming and J lost 3 bases, with 16 bases between them. Germline V lookup: CDR1 SNHLY, CDR2 FYNNEI.

The chain carries TRBV30 and TRBJ2-3, with 13 positions matching TRBD2. The junction had 9 bases not matched to a gene; V was cut back by 3 bases and J by 6 bases. CDR3 length: 16 residues. Germline V gene data show CDR1 as GTSNPN and CDR2 as SVGIG (reference sequence). In DNA, the CDR3 is TGTGCCTGGAGGATGACTAGCGGGGGGCGAGCTGATACGCAGTATTTT. Translating gives CAWRMTSGGRADTQYF.